This entry lists 10 T cell receptor beta chains sequenced from one sample in a study of T cell clonality in common variable immunodeficiency. Here immunoSEQ multiplex PCR was the method, and the copy in TCRdb shows in-frame clones only, minus some. Recorded here are some 52,000 clones, none singletons. The specimen sequenced was peripheral blood mononuclear cells. Receptors were obtained from a person aged 18-69 years in good health.

This clone turned up a few times. The sequence runs out 3 residues before the end of the CDR3; the remainder is reconstructed from the germline J gene. The chain joins TRBV6-4 to TRBJ2-1; D possibly corresponds to TRBD2 (5 bases). CDR1 and CDR2 from the germline V gene are MRHNA and SNTAGT. V lost 6 bases to trimming and J lost 0 bases, with 12 bases between them. The CDR3 sequence is 15 residues long. CDR3 DNA, as far as it was read: TGTGCCAGCAGCGACACTAGTGACTCCTACAATGAG. Protein sequence: CASSDTSDSYNE. From start to end, the CDR3 is CASSDTSDSYNEQFF.

This clone appeared many times. The read gets to within 3 residues of the CDR3 end, and the germline J gene fills in the rest. The chain recombines TRBV7-9 with TRBJ2-3; 7 bases fit TRBD1. V lost 7 bases to trimming and J lost 0 bases; unmatched junction nucleotides: 7. There are 15 residues in the CDR3. Germline loops: CDR1 SEHNR, CDR2 FQNEAQ (reference sequence). The CDR3 here is CASTSVRGSTDTQYF. The CDR3 bases that were read are TGTGCCAGCACTTCTGTCAGGGGGAGCACAGATACG.

In this sample, this clone turned up a few times. From the germline J gene comes the end of the CDR3, since the read stops 3 residues before it. The V call is TRBV19, the J call TRBJ1-2, with 8 bases aligning to TRBD1. The CDR3 totals 14 residues. Germline CDR1 LNHDA, CDR2 SQIVND (reference sequence). CDR3 sequence: CASSPRDRRRSYTF. The CDR3 DNA, read in part, is TGTGCCAGTAGTCCCCGGGACAGGAGAAGGAGC.

This clone was observed at least ten times. From the germline J gene comes the end of the CDR3, since the read stops 3 residues before it. The chain carries TRBV20-1 and TRBJ2-1; 13 nucleotides match TRBD2. The germline gives CDR1 DFQATT, CDR2 SNEGSKA (reference sequence). CDR3 length: 20 residues. V dropped 2 bases and J dropped 0; count of bases not matched to a gene: 13. The CDR3 region is CSARPGTSGTILSSYNEQFF. CDR3 DNA (partial): TGCAGTGCTAGACCAGGGACTAGCGGGACGATCCTTAGCTCCTACAATGAG.

This clone was seen many times. The missing CDR3 end, 3 residues past where the read stops, is filled in from the germline J gene. V and J are TRBV19 and TRBJ1-1; D remains unclear. The germline V gene has CDR1 LNHDA and CDR2 SQIVND (reference sequence). The CDR3 totals 11 residues. V lost 4 bases and J lost 7, with 7 bases in between. The sequenced part of the CDR3 DNA is TGTGCCAGTAGTAGGGCGATTGAA. It translates to CASSRAIE. The full-length CDR3 reads as CASSRAIEAFF.

This clone was counted ten times or more. The CDR3 end falls 3 residues outside the read, so it is completed with the germline J gene. J is TRBJ2-7 and V is TRBV7-2; the match to TRBD1 covers 7 bases. CDR3 size: 15 residues. V was pared by 2 bases and J by 3 bases, with 7 bases of the junction left unmatched. CDR1 and CDR2 (germline): SGHTA, FQGNSA. The CDR3 bases that were read are TGTGCCAGCAGCTTAATGCAGGGGGTAGGCTACGAG. Translation gives CASSLMQGVGYE. The full CDR3 reads CASSLMQGVGYEQYF.

This clone was detected ten times or more. The CDR3 end falls 3 residues outside the read, so it is completed with the germline J gene. The chain couples TRBV7-9 to TRBJ2-1; D is ambiguous. V was trimmed by 3 bases and J by 3 bases, leaving 9 bases between them. The CDR3 extends over 14 amino acids. The germline V gene encodes CDR1 SEHNR and CDR2 FQNEAQ (reference sequence). The CDR3 DNA, read in part, is TGTGCCAGCAGCTTTAGCAGTGACTACAATGAG. Translating gives CASSFSSDYNE. The CDR3 in full is CASSFSSDYNEQFF.

This clone showed up many times. The read ends 3 residues before the CDR3 terminus; that terminus is restored from the germline J gene. The V gene is TRBV13, the J gene TRBJ2-1; D might be TRBD2 (6 bases). Trimming removed 5 bases at V and 9 bases at J, with 17 bases between. The CDR3 sequence is 14 residues long. The germline V gene encodes CDR1 PRHDT and CDR2 FYEKMQ (reference sequence). The CDR3 reads CASSLPGLAGEQFF. CDR3 bases read: TGTGCCAGCAGCCTACCGGGACTCGCCGGTGAG.

This clone came up many times. One end of the junction does not line up with germline, which may come from a read error. The read terminates 3 residues ahead of where the CDR3 ends, so the germline J gene completes it. The chain uses TRBV4-2 and TRBJ2-3; 8 bases agree with TRBD2. CDR1 and CDR2 (germline): LGHNA, YNFKEQ. This CDR3 has 16 residues. CDR3 residues: CASSQDPAGDTDTQYF. The part of the CDR3 DNA that was read is TGCGCCAGCAGCCAAGACCCAGCGGGGGACACAGATACG.

This clone was recorded at least ten times. From the germline J gene comes the end of the CDR3, since the read stops 3 residues before it. The V call is TRBV19, the J call TRBJ2-2; no firm D call. Trimming shortened V by 8 bases and J by 6 bases, and 10 bases separated the two germline ends. Germline CDR1 and CDR2: LNHDA and SQIVND (reference sequence). The CDR3 extends over 12 amino acids. CDR3 bases read: TGTGCCAGTGGGCTCCGGCCCGGGGAG. It specifies CASGLRPGE. Given in full, the CDR3 is CASGLRPGELFF.